This T cell receptor (beta chain) was obtained from a study of beta chain features in type 1 diabetes. Study-wide results and limits: Lower insertion and higher deletion counts appeared at VDJ junctions in type 1 diabetes patients. A definitive answer on HLA type influencing TCRB rearrangement was not reached here. Shorter TCRB CDR3s, moderately but significantly so, were found in Type 1 diabetes patients in all four CD4+ subsets.

CDR1 LNHNV and CDR2 YYDKDF come from the germline V gene (reference sequence). With 0 bases removed from V and 11 bases from J, the gap between germline ends came to 8 bases. This CDR3 comprises 13 residues. The investigators reverse transcribed all of the isolated RNA, so they sequenced expressed TCRB transcripts. Clones were read by immunoSEQ multiplex PCR, and TCRdb kept only the in-frame ones, dropping some. There are some 700,000 clones in the sample; about an eighth occur only once, and 0.022% lies in the top ten. One heparinised blood draw, averaging roughly 120 mL, came from each donor. There are a few counts of this clone. Antigen unknown.

The clonotype comes from a man in his late teens or twenties with type 1 diabetes. Sample: naive CD4+ T cells from blood. V is TRBV15 and J is TRBJ1-6; D might be TRBD1 (5 bases). The CDR3 loop is CATSRDWGAPLHF. The CDR3 nucleotides read TGTGCCACCAGCAGAGATTGGGGGGCACCCCTCCACTTT.